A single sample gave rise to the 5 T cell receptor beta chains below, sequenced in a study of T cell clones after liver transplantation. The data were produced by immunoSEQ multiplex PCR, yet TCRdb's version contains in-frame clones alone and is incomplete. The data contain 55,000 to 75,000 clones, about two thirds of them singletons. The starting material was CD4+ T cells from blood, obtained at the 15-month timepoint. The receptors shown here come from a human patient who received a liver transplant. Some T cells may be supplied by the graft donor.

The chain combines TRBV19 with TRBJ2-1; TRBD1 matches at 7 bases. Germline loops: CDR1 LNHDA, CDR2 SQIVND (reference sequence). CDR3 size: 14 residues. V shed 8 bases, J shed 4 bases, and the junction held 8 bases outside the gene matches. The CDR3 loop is CASAQGDFYNEQFF. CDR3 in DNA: TGTGCCAGTGCTCAGGGGGATTTTTACAATGAGCAGTTCTTC.

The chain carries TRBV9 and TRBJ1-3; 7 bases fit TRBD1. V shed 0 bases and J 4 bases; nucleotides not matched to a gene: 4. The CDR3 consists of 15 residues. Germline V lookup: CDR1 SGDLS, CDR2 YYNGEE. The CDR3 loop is CASSVGQGAGNTIYF. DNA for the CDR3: TGTGCCAGCAGCGTAGGACAGGGTGCGGGAAACACCATATATTTT. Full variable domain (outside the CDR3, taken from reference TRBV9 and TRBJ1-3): DSGVTQTPKHLITATGQRVTLRCSPRSGDLSVYWYQQSLDQGLQFLIQYYNGEERAKGNILERFSAQQFPDLHSELNLSSLELGDSALYFCASSVGQGAGNTIYFGEGSWLTVV.

DNA of the CDR3: TGCAGTGCCTGGTGGTCCGGGGAGCTGTTTTTT. Protein product: CSAWWSGELFF. This chain links TRBV20-1 with TRBJ2-2, with D uncertain. CDR1 is DFQATT and CDR2 is SNEGSKA in the germline V gene (reference sequence). The germline V and J ends were trimmed by 6 bases and 6 bases, with 8 bases remaining between them. The CDR3 is 11 amino acids.

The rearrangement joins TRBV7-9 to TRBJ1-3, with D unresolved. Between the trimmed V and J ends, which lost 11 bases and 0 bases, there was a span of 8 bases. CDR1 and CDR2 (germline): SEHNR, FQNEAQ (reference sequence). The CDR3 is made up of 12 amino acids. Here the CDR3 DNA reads TGTGCCTCCCAGGTCTCTGGAAACACCATATATTTT. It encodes CASQVSGNTIYF. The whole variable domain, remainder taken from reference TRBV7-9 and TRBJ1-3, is DTGVSQNPRHKITKRGQNVTFRCDPISEHNRLYWYRQTLGQGPEFLTYFQNEAQLEKSRLLSDRFSAERPKGSFSTLEIQRTEQGDSAMYLCASQVSGNTIYFGEGSWLTVV.

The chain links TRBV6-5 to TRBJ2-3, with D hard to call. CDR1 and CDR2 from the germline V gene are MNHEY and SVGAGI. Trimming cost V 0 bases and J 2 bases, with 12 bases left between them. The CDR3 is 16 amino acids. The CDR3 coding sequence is TGTGCCAGCAGTTACTCTTCGGGTTCCCCCACAGATACGCAGTATTTT. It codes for CASSYSSGSPTDTQYF.